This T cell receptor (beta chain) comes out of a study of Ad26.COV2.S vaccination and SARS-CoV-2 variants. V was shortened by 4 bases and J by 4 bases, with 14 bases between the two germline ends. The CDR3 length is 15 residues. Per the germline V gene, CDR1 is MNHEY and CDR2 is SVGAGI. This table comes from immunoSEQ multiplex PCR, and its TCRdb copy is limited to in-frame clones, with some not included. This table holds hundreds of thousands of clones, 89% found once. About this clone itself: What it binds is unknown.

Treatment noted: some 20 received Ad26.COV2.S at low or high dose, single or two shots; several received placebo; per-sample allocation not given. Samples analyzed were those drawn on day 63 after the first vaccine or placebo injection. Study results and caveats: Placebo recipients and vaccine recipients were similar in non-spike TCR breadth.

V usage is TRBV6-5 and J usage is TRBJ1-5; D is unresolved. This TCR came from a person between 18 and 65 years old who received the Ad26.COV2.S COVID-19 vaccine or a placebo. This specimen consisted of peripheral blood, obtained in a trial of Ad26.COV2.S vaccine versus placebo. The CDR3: CASSSAPSLNQPQHF. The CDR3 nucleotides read TGTGCCAGCAGTTCTGCCCCCTCCCTTAATCAGCCCCAGCATTTT.